These 2 T cell receptor beta chains originate from one sample sequenced in a study of graft-versus-host responses after intestinal transplantation. Data came from immunoSEQ multiplex PCR; TCRdb stores just in-frame clones and leaves some out. The table lists some 11,000 clones, around 32% of them singletons. Sequences were derived from alloreactive CD4+ T cells from a mixed lymphocyte reaction culture, sampled before transplantation. Subset described: CFSE-low proliferating T cells sorted from approximately six-day pre-transplant mixed lymphocyte reaction (GvH or HvG direction). The receptors derive from a human patient who was an organ donor for intestinal transplantation.

This clone was recorded a few times. The J gene is TRBJ2-7, the V gene TRBV11-3; no clear D. Germline CDR1 reads SGHNT; CDR2 reads YENEEA. This CDR3 region has 13 residues. With 1 base removed from V and 0 bases from J, the gap between germline ends came to 4 bases. The CDR3 DNA is TGTGCCAGCAGCTTAGGGAGCTCCTACGAGCAGTACTTC. This translates into CASSLGSSYEQYF.

The rearrangement links TRBV5-3 to TRBJ2-1; D perhaps matches TRBD2 (5 bases). TRBV5-3 belongs to the ORF category, with a function that is uncertain. The CDR3 loop spans 13 amino acids. The V and J ends lost 4 bases and 6 bases respectively, with 11 bases between them. The CDR3: CARSPSEGNEQFF. The CDR3 coding sequence is TGTGCCAGAAGCCCCTCCGAGGGCAATGAGCAGTTCTTC.